The 5 T cell receptor beta chains given below trace back to one sample, sequenced in a study of T cell repertoires in Merkel cell carcinoma. Method: immunoSEQ multiplex PCR; TCRdb's copy keeps in-frame clones and lacks some. The sample has about 14,000 clones; approximately 80% are singletons. Material for sequencing was tumor tissue. These receptors all stem from an adult with Merkel cell carcinoma.

V and J are TRBV6-5 and TRBJ1-2; D gene unclear. This CDR3 contains 12 residues. The germline V gene has CDR1 MNHEY and CDR2 SVGAGI. V lost 5 bases and J 2 bases, leaving 6 bases between the germline ends. The CDR3 DNA reads as TGTGCCAGCAGTCCTGACAACTATGGCTACACCTTC. Translated, it gives CASSPDNYGYTF.

V usage is TRBV4-2 and J usage is TRBJ2-7; D may be TRBD1 or TRBD2 (5 bases each). Germline V lookup: CDR1 LGHNA, CDR2 YNFKEQ. Trimming left V 1 base short and J 5 bases short, with 18 bases between. The CDR3 is made up of 16 amino acids. This CDR3 is CASSQAVTTPGHEQYF. CDR3 bases: TGTGCCAGCAGCCAAGCGGTGACCACCCCGGGACACGAGCAGTACTTC.

J is TRBJ2-1 and V is TRBV27; D is ambiguous. The CDR3 loop spans 12 amino acids. Trimming removed 7 bases at V and 3 bases at J, with 7 bases between. Looked up from germline, CDR1 is MNHEY and CDR2 is SMNVEV (reference sequence). In nucleotides, the CDR3 is TGTGCCAGCAAGGACGTCTACAATGAGCAGTTCTTC. Residues: CASKDVYNEQFF.

CDR3 in DNA: TGTGCCAGCAGTTTATCTTCTGAACGGACCCAGTACTTC. Translating gives CASSLSSERTQYF. The rearrangement links TRBV12-3 or TRBV12-4 to TRBJ2-5, with D hard to call. There are 13 residues in the CDR3. Between the trimmed V and J ends, which lost 2 bases and 7 bases, there was a span of 11 bases.

The chain links TRBV6-2 or TRBV6-3 to TRBJ2-7; 7 nucleotides line up with TRBD1. Trimming removed 5 bases from V and 6 bases from J; junction bases left unmatched: 4. CDR1 and CDR2 (germline): MNHEY, SVGEGT. This CDR3 contains 12 residues. The CDR3 here is CASSIQGFEQYF. DNA for the CDR3: TGTGCCAGCAGTATACAGGGGTTCGAGCAGTACTTC.